A selection of T cell receptor beta chains follows, all from one sample in a study of neurological immune-mediated disorders. TCRdb called the 5' RACE reads again in MiXCR, with one record for every CDR3 protein. Here the sample spans approximately 59,000 distinct CDR3 sequences, roughly 5% being singletons. Sequencing was done on a sample of PBMCs. All receptors derive from a human donor with multiple sclerosis. The donor label of this sample is uncertain. Each CDR3 is given with its conserved first and last residue.

V gene: TRBV5-1
J gene: TRBJ2-5
CDR3 protein: CANSFIGGAMETQYF

V gene: TRBV27
J gene: TRBJ1-5
CDR3 protein: CASSLSPGMASSNQPQHF

V gene: TRBV4-1
J gene: TRBJ1-1
CDR3 protein: CASSQDEGWTEAFF

V gene: TRBV5-5
J gene: TRBJ2-1
CDR3 protein: CASSYLSPGTEQFF

V gene: TRBV5-1
J gene: TRBJ1-2
CDR3 protein: CASSLGRDYGYTF

V gene: TRBV11-2
J gene: TRBJ2-4
CDR3 protein: CASSWPQGTKNIQYF

V gene: TRBV5-1
J gene: TRBJ2-3
CDR3 protein: CASSSELAGGLGTQYF

V gene: TRBV30
J gene: TRBJ2-1
CDR3 protein: CAWRSSGGAGFF

V gene: TRBV5-1
J gene: TRBJ1-1
CDR3 protein: CASSFGQVANTEAFF

V gene: TRBV19
J gene: TRBJ1-1
CDR3 protein: CASSMGQALNTEAFF

V gene: TRBV20-1
J gene: TRBJ1-6
CDR3 protein: CSARDPGSGPLHF

V gene: TRBV2
J gene: TRBJ1-5
CDR3 protein: CASSEVLRQPLHF

V gene: TRBV5-1
J gene: TRBJ2-1
CDR3 protein: CASSLPTADPYNEQFF

V gene: TRBV5-1
J gene: TRBJ2-3
CDR3 protein: CASSLVALGGSTDTQYF

V gene: TRBV10-3
J gene: TRBJ2-3
CDR3 protein: CAISESLAGGPGRDTQYF

V gene: TRBV20-1
J gene: TRBJ1-1
CDR3 protein: CSAGPWTPNTEAFF

V gene: TRBV4-1
J gene: TRBJ2-4
CDR3 protein: CASNGDTSFQVQYF

V gene: TRBV20-1
J gene: TRBJ2-4
CDR3 protein: CSAAPGVTKNIQYF

V gene: TRBV29-1
J gene: TRBJ2-2
CDR3 protein: CSVADWPLGTGELFF

V gene: TRBV18
J gene: TRBJ1-1
CDR3 protein: CASSPFQGQGNTEAFF

V gene: TRBV4-1
J gene: TRBJ1-4
CDR3 protein: CASSLPSDEKLFF

V gene: TRBV12-3/TRBV12-4
J gene: TRBJ1-3
CDR3 protein: CASIKTGWSTSGNTIYF

V gene: TRBV29-1
J gene: TRBJ1-1
CDR3 protein: CSVVGTGGTNTEAFF

V gene: TRBV20-1
J gene: TRBJ2-3
CDR3 protein: CSAREPGADTQYF

V gene: TRBV6-5
J gene: TRBJ2-5
CDR3 protein: CASSPPLPGGTQYF

V gene: TRBV20-1
J gene: TRBJ1-2
CDR3 protein: CSARENRGYVYGYTF

V gene: TRBV5-5
J gene: TRBJ2-1
CDR3 protein: CASSLEAGLINSYNEQFF

V gene: TRBV5-1
J gene: TRBJ2-7
CDR3 protein: CASSLERPYEQYF

V gene: TRBV29-1
J gene: TRBJ1-1
CDR3 protein: CSASGTGYEAFF

V gene: TRBV5-1
J gene: TRBJ1-2
CDR3 protein: CASSWDPRYPFNYGYTF

V gene: TRBV5-1
J gene: TRBJ1-2
CDR3 protein: CASSSPGKNGYTF

V gene: TRBV9
J gene: TRBJ1-6
CDR3 protein: CASSVTGRSYNSPLHF

V gene: TRBV15
J gene: TRBJ2-1
CDR3 protein: CATSRDPSGGYNEQFF

V gene: TRBV6-5
J gene: TRBJ1-1
CDR3 protein: CATQGTANTEAFF

V gene: TRBV5-1
J gene: TRBJ2-1
CDR3 protein: CASSLGPYNEQFF

V gene: TRBV5-1
J gene: TRBJ2-1
CDR3 protein: CASSARASYNEQFF

V gene: TRBV7-8
J gene: TRBJ1-1
CDR3 protein: CASSPLYTEAFF

V gene: TRBV9
J gene: TRBJ1-3
CDR3 protein: CASSVASSGNTIYF

V gene: TRBV7-9
J gene: TRBJ1-2
CDR3 protein: CASSFPQEDGYTF

V gene: TRBV11-2
J gene: TRBJ2-1
CDR3 protein: CASTGFDRVVSNEQFF

V gene: TRBV7-9
J gene: TRBJ1-1
CDR3 protein: CASSLKPPPGQGITEAFF